One sample yielded the 13 T cell receptor beta chains listed below, sequenced in a study of a mutant IDH1 vaccine in newly diagnosed glioma. The sample's time point: week 11, during vaccination. A single vaccine dose contained 300 ug of mutant IDH1 20-mer peptide, and topical imiquimod was used with it. Their antigens are not known. Sequencing used immunoSEQ multiplex PCR; TCRdb keeps in-frame clones, though not all of them. Of under 150,000 clones listed, about 82% were seen once; the top ten hold less than 7%. The sequences come from PBMCs, collected from a glioma patient whose treatment included an IDH1 peptide vaccine. These receptors originate from a man between 35 and 55 years old with glioma.

The chain employs TRBV5-1 and TRBJ2-1, with 8 bases identical to TRBD2. The V gene end was trimmed by 3 bases and the J gene end by 4 bases; junction bases not matched to a gene: 9. Per the germline V gene, CDR1 is SGHRS and CDR2 is YFSETQ. This CDR3 is built from 16 residues. CDR3 in amino acids: CASSWGTTSVYNEQFF. DNA of the CDR3: TGCGCCAGCAGCTGGGGAACGACTAGCGTGTACAATGAGCAGTTCTTC. Full variable domain (rest looked up from reference TRBV5-1 and TRBJ2-1): KAGVTQTPRYLIKTRGQQVTLSCSPISGHRSVSWYQQTPGQGLQFLFEYFSETQRNKGNFPGRFSGRQFSNSRSEMNVSTLELGDSALYLCASSWGTTSVYNEQFFGPGTRLTVL.

V and J are TRBV7-8 and TRBJ1-3, with TRBD1 identical over 7 bases. This CDR3 has 16 amino acids. CDR1 and CDR2 from the germline V gene are SGHVS and FQNEAQ. The V and J ends lost 2 bases and 2 bases, in that order; junction bases with no gene match: 6. DNA for the CDR3: TGTGCCAGCAGCTTATCGGGACAGCCTACTGGAAACACCATATATTTT. Its translation is CASSLSGQPTGNTIYF.

The chain employs TRBV4-2 and TRBJ2-1; 8 positions match TRBD2. The CDR3 has 16 residues. V was pared by 1 base and J by 8 bases, with 10 bases of the junction left unmatched. Germline values: CDR1 LGHNA, CDR2 YNFKEQ. CDR3 sequence (DNA): TGTGCCAGCAGCCAAGCCCCCAAGACTAGCGTCGATGAGCAGTTCTTC. Translation gives CASSQAPKTSVDEQFF.

This chain connects TRBV30 to TRBJ2-3; 8 bases are shared with TRBD1. CDR1 is GTSNPN, CDR2 SVGIG, per germline (reference sequence). There are 16 residues in the CDR3. Trimming cost V 2 bases and J 2 bases; bases outside gene matches: 9. In DNA form, the CDR3 reads TGTGCCTGGAGTAACATCCGGGACAGGAACACAGATACGCAGTATTTT. This codes for CAWSNIRDRNTDTQYF.

This sequence joins TRBV7-2 and TRBJ1-5; D gene ambiguous. This CDR3 has 13 amino acids. Trimming removed 5 bases from V and 7 bases from J, with 12 bases in between. CDR1 and CDR2 from the germline V gene are SGHTA and FQGNSA. The CDR3 here is CASSPRGGQPQHF. The CDR3 DNA follows: TGTGCCAGCAGCCCCCGCGGAGGCCAGCCCCAGCATTTT. Supplemented by reference TRBV7-2 and TRBJ1-5, the full variable domain reads GAGVSQSPSNKVTEKGKDVELRCDPISGHTALYWYRQSLGQGLEFLIYFQGNSAPDKSGLPSDRFSAERTGGSVSTLTIQRTQQEDSAVYLCASSPRGGQPQHFGDGTRLSIL.

This chain joins TRBV15 and TRBJ2-3; D remains ambiguous. The V gene lost 10 bases and the J gene lost 6 bases, with 23 bases spanning the gap. CDR1 LNHNV and CDR2 YYDKDF come from the germline V gene (reference sequence). This CDR3 contains 15 residues. Written as DNA, the CDR3 is TGTGCCATACCAGTAGATGGCGGCAGAAGGGATACGCAGTATTTT. Translating it yields CAIPVDGGRRDTQYF.

The chain uses TRBV7-8 and TRBJ2-7; the match to TRBD2 covers 10 bases. CDR1 SGHVS and CDR2 FQNEAQ come from the germline V gene. The CDR3 has 16 amino acids. Trimming removed 5 bases from V and 2 bases from J; junction bases left unmatched: 9. In DNA form, the CDR3 reads TGTGCCAGCAGCCCCAGCTCTAGCGGGAGACCCTACGAGCAGTACTTC. This encodes CASSPSSSGRPYEQYF.

The genes are TRBV28 and TRBJ2-7, with D perhaps matching TRBD1 (5 bases). CDR1 and CDR2 from the germline V gene are MDHEN and SYDVKM. Trimming took off 2 bases at V and 4 bases at J, with 9 bases between the two ends. This CDR3 is 13 amino acids long. CDR3 nucleotide sequence: TGTGCCAGCAGTTTAGCAGGGTGGTACGAGCAGTACTTC. It translates to CASSLAGWYEQYF. The full variable domain, its missing parts supplied by reference TRBV28 and TRBJ2-7, is DVKVTQSSRYLVKRTGEKVFLECVQDMDHENMFWYRQDPGLGLRLIYFSYDVKMKEKGDIPEGYSVSREKKERFSLILESASTNQTSMYLCASSLAGWYEQYFGPGTRLTVT.

CDR3 bases: TGTGCCAGCAGCTTAGGGACTGCATACGAGCAGTACTTC. This sequence encodes CASSLGTAYEQYF. J is TRBJ2-7 and V is TRBV7-9; the D gene is possibly TRBD2 (5 bases). The V end was cut by 1 base, the J end by 4 bases, with 8 bases between. CDR3 size: 13 residues. The germline V gene encodes CDR1 SEHNR and CDR2 FQNEAQ (reference sequence).

V usage is TRBV27 and J usage is TRBJ1-6; 9 bases map to TRBD1. This CDR3 contains 15 residues. Trimming removed 5 bases from V and 11 bases from J; junction bases left unmatched: 10. Germline V gene data show CDR1 as MNHEY and CDR2 as SMNVEV (reference sequence). CDR3 sequence: CASSLIGTGTPPLHF. The DNA of the CDR3 is TGTGCCAGCAGTCTCATCGGGACAGGGACCCCACCCCTCCACTTT.

This clone was seen more than once but under ten times. The gene calls are TRBV27 and TRBJ2-7, with 7 positions matching TRBD1. The CDR3 loop spans 15 amino acids. With V trimmed by 3 bases and J by 2 bases, 7 bases remained unmatched. Looked up from germline, CDR1 is MNHEY and CDR2 is SMNVEV (reference sequence). CDR3 coding DNA: TGTGCCAGCAGTTTTTGGACAGGATACCCCTACGAGCAGTACTTC. It translates to CASSFWTGYPYEQYF.

The CDR3 coding sequence is TGTGCCAGCACTAGGAGGGCCCGCACAGATACGCAGTATTTT. This gives the protein CASTRRARTDTQYF. This chain links TRBV7-8 with TRBJ2-3; tentative D call: TRBD2 (6 bases). Trimming took 7 bases from V and 1 from J, leaving 12 bases between them. Germline CDR1 reads SGHVS; CDR2 reads FQNEAQ. The CDR3 totals 14 residues.

The chain is built from TRBV6-5 and TRBJ2-7; no clear D gene. Germline V gene lookup returns CDR1 MNHEY and CDR2 SVGAGI. With 0 bases removed from V and 4 bases from J, the gap between germline ends came to 16 bases. This CDR3 comprises 16 residues. The CDR3 DNA reads as TGTGCCAGCAGTTACTCGAGAACGTCCAAACTTTACGAGCAGTACTTC. Protein product: CASSYSRTSKLYEQYF.